A single sample gave rise to the 25 T cell receptor beta chains below, sequenced in a study of blood T cell repertoires in COVID-19 (dated by TCRdb to 2020 to 2022). Libraries came from the immunoSEQ multiplex PCR assay. TCRdb limited this immuneACCESS table to in-frame rearrangements with V and J called. A share of clones is missing; checked studies link under half to unresolved V genes, and the rest is unexplained. The sample profile shows 250,000 to 300,000 clones; 80% to 90% of them were found once. The leading ten clones occupy over 4% of the sample. The specimen was PBMCs or T cells enriched from blood (not recorded which). All receptors come from a man aged 25 to 45 with acute COVID-19.

A single count supports this clone. The chain has TRBV10-3 and TRBJ1-1; 9 bases are a match to TRBD1. After removal of 6 bases from V and 4 bases from J, the junction contained 6 bases not matched to a gene. Looked up from germline, CDR1 is ENHRY and CDR2 is SYGVKD. The CDR3 runs 14 residues. This CDR3 is CAIRSDRGGTEAFF. The CDR3 DNA is TGTGCCATCAGATCAGACAGGGGGGGCACTGAAGCTTTCTTT.

The chain couples TRBV5-1 to TRBJ1-1, with TRBD1 as a possible D gene (5 bases). CDR1 and CDR2 (germline): SGHRS, YFSETQ. The CDR3 spans 15 residues. V lost 1 base to trimming and J lost 0 bases, with 10 bases between them. In DNA, the CDR3 is TGCGCCAGCAGCTTGTCACAGGCGGTGAACACTGAAGCTTTCTTT. Its translation is CASSLSQAVNTEAFF.

This chain links TRBV4-1 with TRBJ2-5; D might be TRBD1 (6 bases). Germline V gene data show CDR1 as MGHRA and CDR2 as YSYEKL. The CDR3 runs 16 residues. V lost 1 base and J 1 base, leaving 13 bases between the germline ends. The CDR3 protein is CASSQVAGEIQETQYF. The CDR3 nucleotides read TGCGCCAGCAGCCAAGTCGCAGGGGAAATCCAAGAGACCCAGTACTTC.

Of note for this clone: Its ends do not fully match the called genes, so a read error is possible. The rearrangement links TRBV5-1 to TRBJ2-1, with 8 bases aligning to TRBD2. The V gene's germline CDR1 is SGHRS and CDR2 YFSETQ. CDR3 length: 14 residues. This CDR3 is CASSTGGDYNEQFF. The CDR3 bases are TGTGCCAGCAGCACCGGGGGGGATTACAATGAGCAGTTCTTC.

Only a few counts were recorded for this clone. The rearrangement joins TRBV7-2 to TRBJ1-5; 7 positions match TRBD1. V trimming: 3 bases; J trimming: 15 bases; junction bases outside the gene matches: 8. The CDR3 is 12 residues long. Germline assignment: CDR1 SGHTA and CDR2 FQGNSA. The CDR3 loop is CASSLETGERHF. The CDR3 nucleotides read TGTGCCAGCAGCTTGGAAACAGGGGAGCGGCATTTT.

V gene TRBV7-2 combines with J gene TRBJ1-2; weak D call: TRBD1 (6 bases). With 1 base removed from V and 5 bases from J, the gap between germline ends came to 8 bases. CDR1 SGHTA and CDR2 FQGNSA come from the germline V gene. The CDR3 sequence is 13 residues long. Written as DNA, the CDR3 is TGTGCCAGCAGCTTAGGGACAGATTATGGCTACACCTTC. Amino acid sequence: CASSLGTDYGYTF.

The V and J genes are TRBV24-1 and TRBJ2-3; 7 bases agree with TRBD2. Germline CDR1 reads KGHDR; CDR2 reads SFDVKD. CDR3 length: 13 amino acids. Trimming cost V 7 bases and J 6 bases; bases outside gene matches: 6. The CDR3 DNA sequence: TGTGCCACCAGGGGACGGGAGGCGGATACGCAGTATTTT. Protein product: CATRGREADTQYF.

V usage is TRBV18 and J usage is TRBJ2-7; weak D call: TRBD1 (6 bases). V lost 3 bases and J lost 4, with 16 bases in between. CDR3 length: 15 amino acids. Germline CDR1 and CDR2: KGHSH and LQKENI. Here the CDR3 reads CASSPSRDGTYEQYV. For the CDR3, the DNA is TGTGCCAGCTCACCTTCCCGGGACGGGACATACGAGCAGTACGTC.

The chain links TRBV29-1 to TRBJ1-2, with 7 bases aligning to TRBD1. The junction had 10 bases not matched to a gene; V was cut back by 5 bases and J by 4 bases. The CDR3 spans 14 residues. Germline-derived CDR1 and CDR2 are SQVTM and ANQGSEA. CDR3 amino acids: CSVSTGEPGYGYTF. The CDR3 region has the DNA TGCAGCGTTTCTACAGGGGAACCCGGCTATGGCTACACCTTC.

This clone turned up a few times. The rearrangement uses TRBV30 and TRBJ2-2, with TRBD2 as a possible D gene (6 bases). Trimming cost V 2 bases and J 2 bases, with 15 bases left between them. Germline CDR1 GTSNPN, CDR2 SVGIG (reference sequence). This CDR3 region has 16 residues. The CDR3 loop is CAWSPPGLPNTGELFF. CDR3 in DNA: TGTGCCTGGAGTCCTCCGGGACTCCCAAACACCGGGGAGCTGTTTTTT.

J is TRBJ2-3 and V is TRBV3-1 (or the pseudogene TRBV3-2); the match to TRBD2 covers 8 bases. The V segment lost 4 bases and the J segment 4 bases; nucleotides outside the gene matches: 4. CDR1 is LGHDT and CDR2 is YNNKEL in the germline V gene (reference sequence). The CDR3 is 14 residues long. The CDR3 coding sequence is TGTGCCAGCAGCCCGGGACTAGTCTCAGATACGCAGTATTTT. The encoded protein is CASSPGLVSDTQYF.

The gene calls are TRBV2 and TRBJ2-4; the D gene is possibly TRBD1 (7 bases). V lost 8 bases and J 7 bases, leaving 15 bases between the germline ends. CDR1 SNHLY and CDR2 FYNNEI come from the germline V gene. CDR3 size: 13 residues. The CDR3 DNA sequence: TGTGCCAGCTCTTTGGCAGGGGGGAACATTCAGTACTTC. Its protein product is CASSLAGGNIQYF.

At least ten counts were recorded for this clone. The chain links TRBV20-1 to TRBJ2-2; D call uncertain. The germline gives CDR1 DFQATT, CDR2 SNEGSKA (reference sequence). V lost 5 bases and J lost 3, with 4 bases in between. The length of the CDR3 is 11 residues. The DNA of the CDR3 is TGCAGTGCTCCCGACACCGGGGAGCTGTTTTTT. The encoded protein is CSAPDTGELFF.

V gene TRBV6-2 or TRBV6-3 combines with J gene TRBJ1-5, with a possible D match to TRBD1 (6 bases). The CDR3 extends over 17 amino acids. Germline values: CDR1 MNHEY, CDR2 SVGEGT. V shed 2 bases and J shed 3 bases, with 17 bases lying between them. The chain's CDR3 is CASSYRWDKAINQPQHF. In DNA, the CDR3 is TGTGCCAGCAGTTACAGATGGGACAAGGCGATCAATCAGCCCCAGCATTTT.

J is TRBJ2-3 and V is TRBV15; possibly TRBD1 for D (5 bases). CDR1 and CDR2 from the germline V gene are LNHNV and YYDKDF (reference sequence). This CDR3 spans 15 amino acids. The V end was cut by 2 bases, the J end by 1 base, with 10 bases between. The DNA for the CDR3 is TGTGCCACCAGCAGACAGGGTCCAGGCACAGATACGCAGTATTTT. Residues: CATSRQGPGTDTQYF.

The gene calls are TRBV11-3 and TRBJ1-4; the D gene is possibly TRBD1 (6 bases). Germline CDR1 is SGHNT and CDR2 is YENEEA. The length of the CDR3 is 15 residues. Trimming took off 1 base at V and 5 bases at J, with 11 bases between the two ends. Written as DNA, the CDR3 is TGTGCCAGCAGCTTAGGGGACACTACCAATGAAAAACTGTTTTTT. It is translated as CASSLGDTTNEKLFF.

V gene TRBV24-1 combines with J gene TRBJ1-4, with D possibly being TRBD1 (6 bases). The CDR3 extends over 15 amino acids. The V end was cut by 4 bases, the J end by 7 bases, with 15 bases between. In germline, CDR1 is KGHDR, CDR2 SFDVKD. CDR3 DNA sequence: TGTGCCACCAGTGAATCAGGACAGTTGAGTGAAAAACTGTTTTTT. It codes for CATSESGQLSEKLFF.

This sequence joins TRBV18 and TRBJ1-5, with 8 bases matching TRBD1. This CDR3 comprises 13 residues. With 3 bases clipped from V and 8 bases from J, the junction kept 3 bases outside the gene matches. Germline lookup yields CDR1 KGHSH and CDR2 LQKENI. This CDR3 is CASSPDREKPQHF. Here the CDR3 DNA reads TGTGCCAGCTCACCGGACAGGGAGAAGCCCCAGCATTTT.

V gene TRBV7-2 combines with J gene TRBJ1-2; D is ambiguous. The V gene lost 1 base and the J gene lost 1 base, with 22 bases spanning the gap. The CDR3 has 19 residues. Germline V gene sequence: CDR1 SGHTA, CDR2 FQGNSA. CDR3 coding DNA: TGTGCCAGCAGCTTAGGGTTCGCGGGCCCAAATCGGAATAACTATGGCTACACCTTC. Protein product: CASSLGFAGPNRNNYGYTF.

This sequence joins TRBV30 and TRBJ1-2, with D hard to call. The CDR3 consists of 13 residues. Germline CDR1 and CDR2: GTSNPN and SVGIG (reference sequence). V lost 3 bases, J lost 7 bases, and 15 bases lay in between. The CDR3 loop is CAWRYGGRPGYTF. The CDR3, as DNA: TGTGCCTGGAGATACGGAGGGCGGCCTGGCTACACCTTC.

The CDR3 DNA sequence: TGCGCCAGCAGCTTGGGCGAGGGGCCCCAGCATTTT. Translation gives CASSLGEGPQHF. The rearrangement joins TRBV5-1 to TRBJ1-5; no reliable D call. CDR3 length: 12 amino acids. V shed 0 bases and J shed 9 bases, with 7 bases lying between them. Per germline, CDR1 SGHRS and CDR2 YFSETQ.

This chain uses TRBV9 with TRBJ2-3; tentatively, D is TRBD2 (5 bases). Germline V gives CDR1 SGDLS, CDR2 YYNGEE. Deletions cut 1 base from V and 4 bases from J, with 13 bases between. This CDR3 is 15 amino acids long. The CDR3 sequence: CASSVLGSEADTQYF. CDR3 bases: TGTGCCAGCAGCGTACTAGGGAGTGAGGCAGATACGCAGTATTTT.

J is TRBJ2-2 and V is TRBV9, with 11 bases matching TRBD2. Germline values: CDR1 SGDLS, CDR2 YYNGEE. This CDR3 comprises 18 residues. V was clipped by 3 bases and J by 2 bases; unmatched bases: 9. For the CDR3, the DNA is TGTGCCAGCAGCGGCCGGGGACTAGCGGAGCGAAACACCGGGGAGCTGTTTTTT. This encodes CASSGRGLAERNTGELFF.

The CDR3 DNA reads as TGCGCCAGCAGCTTGGGCGGGGCAACTAATGAAAAACTGTTTTTT. As protein: CASSLGGATNEKLFF. The rearrangement uses TRBV5-1 and TRBJ1-4; D is undetermined. Germline V gene sequence: CDR1 SGHRS, CDR2 YFSETQ. V lost 0 bases, J lost 0 bases, and 6 bases lay in between. CDR3 size: 15 residues. Together with reference TRBV5-1 and TRBJ1-4, the CDR3 gives the full variable domain: KAGVTQTPRYLIKTRGQQVTLSCSPISGHRSVSWYQQTPGQGLQFLFEYFSETQRNKGNFPGRFSGRQFSNSRSEMNVSTLELGDSALYLCASSLGGATNEKLFFGSGTQLSVL.

The rearrangement uses TRBV18 and TRBJ2-3, with 8 bases matching TRBD1. The V and J ends lost 2 bases and 5 bases, in that order; junction bases with no gene match: 6. The CDR3 length is 15 residues. The germline V gene encodes CDR1 KGHSH and CDR2 LQKENI. The chain's CDR3 is CASSPSTGGKDTQYF. The CDR3 DNA is TGTGCCAGCTCACCATCCACAGGGGGTAAAGATACGCAGTATTTT.